This T cell receptor (beta chain) was captured by sequencing in a study of OX40 agonist ivuxolimab in advanced cancers. Turning to the study itself: Patients in dose escalation had liver, melanoma, kidney or head and neck cancers.

Germline-derived CDR1 and CDR2 are SGDLS and YYNGEE. Trimming pared 0 bases from V and 8 bases from J, leaving 9 bases between. There are 13 residues in the CDR3. General study points: It was not determined which antigens were specifically recognized by the peripheral T cells that had undergone clonal expansion. Partial responders at 0.1-3.0 mg/kg had among the lowest clonal expansion.

TCRdb's copy holds only in-frame clones and misses some; the assay was immunoSEQ multiplex PCR. The sample lists approximately 92,000 clones; around 95% were seen once. On this clone itself: Its matching antigen is unknown.

V usage is TRBV9 and J usage is TRBJ2-1; no firm D call. This TCR was sampled from an adult with an advanced solid tumor such as melanoma, head and neck, liver or kidney cancer. The material was CD4+ or CD8+ T cells sorted from blood, obtained in a trial of the OX40 agonist ivuxolimab. Here the CDR3 reads CASSVGPADEQFF. For the CDR3, the DNA is TGTGCCAGCAGCGTAGGTCCTGCGGATGAGCAGTTCTTC. The full variable domain, in which reference TRBV9 and TRBJ2-1 provide the parts outside the CDR3, is DSGVTQTPKHLITATGQRVTLRCSPRSGDLSVYWYQQSLDQGLQFLIQYYNGEERAKGNILERFSAQQFPDLHSELNLSSLELGDSALYFCASSVGPADEQFFGPGTRLTVL.